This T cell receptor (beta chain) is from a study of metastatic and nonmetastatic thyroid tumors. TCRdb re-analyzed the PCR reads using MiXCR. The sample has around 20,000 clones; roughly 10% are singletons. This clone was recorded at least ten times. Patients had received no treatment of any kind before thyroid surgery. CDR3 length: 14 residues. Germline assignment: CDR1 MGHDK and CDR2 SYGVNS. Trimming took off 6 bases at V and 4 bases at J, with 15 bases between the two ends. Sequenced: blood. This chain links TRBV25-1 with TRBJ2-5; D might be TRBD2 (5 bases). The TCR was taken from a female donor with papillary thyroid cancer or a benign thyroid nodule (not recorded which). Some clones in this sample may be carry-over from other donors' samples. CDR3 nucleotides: TGTGCCAGCAGCTCGCGGGCCACTGGAGAGACCCAGTACTTC. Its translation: CASSSRATGETQYF.